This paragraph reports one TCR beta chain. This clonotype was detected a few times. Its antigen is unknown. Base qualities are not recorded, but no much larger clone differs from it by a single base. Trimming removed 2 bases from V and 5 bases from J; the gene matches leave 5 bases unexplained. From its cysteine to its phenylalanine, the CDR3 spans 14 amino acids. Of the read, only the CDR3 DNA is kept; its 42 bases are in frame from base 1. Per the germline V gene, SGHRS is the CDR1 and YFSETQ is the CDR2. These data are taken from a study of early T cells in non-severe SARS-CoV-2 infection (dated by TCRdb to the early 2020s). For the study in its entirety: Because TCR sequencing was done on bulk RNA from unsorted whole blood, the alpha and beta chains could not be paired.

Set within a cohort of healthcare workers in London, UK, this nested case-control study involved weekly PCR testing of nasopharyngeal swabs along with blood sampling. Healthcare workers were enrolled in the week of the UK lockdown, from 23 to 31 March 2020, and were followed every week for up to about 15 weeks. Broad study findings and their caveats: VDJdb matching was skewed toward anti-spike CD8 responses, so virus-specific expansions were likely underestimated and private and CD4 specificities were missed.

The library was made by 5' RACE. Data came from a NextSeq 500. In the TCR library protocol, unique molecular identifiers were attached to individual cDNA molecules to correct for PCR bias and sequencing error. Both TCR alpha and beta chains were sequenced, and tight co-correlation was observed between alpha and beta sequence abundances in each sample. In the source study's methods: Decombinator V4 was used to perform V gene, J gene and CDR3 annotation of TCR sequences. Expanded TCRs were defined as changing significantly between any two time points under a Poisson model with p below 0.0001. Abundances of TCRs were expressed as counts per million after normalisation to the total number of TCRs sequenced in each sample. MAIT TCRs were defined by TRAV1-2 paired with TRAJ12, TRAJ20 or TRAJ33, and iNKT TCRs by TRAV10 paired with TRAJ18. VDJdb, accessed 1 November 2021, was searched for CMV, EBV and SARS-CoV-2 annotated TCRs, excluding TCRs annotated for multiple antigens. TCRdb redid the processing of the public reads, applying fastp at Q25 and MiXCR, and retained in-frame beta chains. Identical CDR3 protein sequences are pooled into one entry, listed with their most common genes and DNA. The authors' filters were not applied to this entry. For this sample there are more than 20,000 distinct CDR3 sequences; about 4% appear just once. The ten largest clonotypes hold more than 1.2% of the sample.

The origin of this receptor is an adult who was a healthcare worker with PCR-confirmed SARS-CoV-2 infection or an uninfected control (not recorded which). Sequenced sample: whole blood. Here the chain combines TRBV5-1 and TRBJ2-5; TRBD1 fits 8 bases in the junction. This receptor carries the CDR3 CASSFRGRRETQYF. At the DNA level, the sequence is TGCGCCAGCAGCTTCAGGGGGCGGAGGGAGACCCAGTACTTC.